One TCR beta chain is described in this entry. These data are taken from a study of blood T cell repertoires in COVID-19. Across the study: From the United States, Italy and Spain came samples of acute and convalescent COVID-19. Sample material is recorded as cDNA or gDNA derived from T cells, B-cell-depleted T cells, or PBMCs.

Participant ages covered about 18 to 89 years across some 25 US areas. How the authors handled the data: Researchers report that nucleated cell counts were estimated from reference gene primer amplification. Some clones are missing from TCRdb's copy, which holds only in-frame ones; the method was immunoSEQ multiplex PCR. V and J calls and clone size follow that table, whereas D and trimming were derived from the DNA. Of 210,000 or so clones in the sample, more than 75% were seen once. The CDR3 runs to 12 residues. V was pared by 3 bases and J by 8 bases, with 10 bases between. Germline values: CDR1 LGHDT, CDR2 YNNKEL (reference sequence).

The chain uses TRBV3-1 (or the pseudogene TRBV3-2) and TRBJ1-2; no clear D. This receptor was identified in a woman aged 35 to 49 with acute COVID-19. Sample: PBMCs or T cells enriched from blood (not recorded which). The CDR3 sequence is CASSQKGGGYTF. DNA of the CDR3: TGTGCCAGCAGCCAGAAAGGAGGGGGCTACACCTTC.